The rows below give T cell receptor beta chains drawn from one sample of a study of T cell responses to AZD1222 COVID-19 vaccine. Using immunoSEQ multiplex PCR, the repertoire was profiled, and TCRdb retains in-frame clones only, with some absent. The sample has around 130,000 clones, roughly nine tenths seen once; the top ten hold approximately 2.8%. The sequencing used peripheral blood, collected on day 0 of AZD1222 vaccination. Every receptor here comes from an adult in good health. Each CDR3 is given with its conserved first and last residue. D genes are given only for firm matches. A clone size is listed for some rows: how often the clone was seen (once, few, many), or a class if it is expanded.

V gene	clone size	J gene	D gene	CDR3 protein	CDR3 DNA
TRBV5-1	-	TRBJ2-7	-	CASSKEGGIYEQYF	TGCGCCAGCAGCAAAGAAGGGGGGATTTACGAGCAGTACTTC
TRBV14	few	TRBJ2-3	-	CASSQDGSNPRADTQYF	TGTGCCAGCAGCCAAGATGGGAGTAACCCTAGGGCAGATACGCAGTATTTT
TRBV4-1	-	TRBJ2-1	TRBD2	CASSQDLAGVHNEQFF	TGCGCCAGCAGCCAAGATCTAGCGGGAGTCCACAATGAGCAGTTCTTC
TRBV5-1	few	TRBJ1-3	-	CASSLDLAGNTIYF	TGCGCCAGCAGCTTGGATCTCGCTGGAAACACCATATATTTT
TRBV6-5	-	TRBJ1-2	-	CASSYGQAYGYTF	TGTGCCAGCAGTTACGGGCAGGCCTATGGCTACACCTTC
TRBV2	-	TRBJ2-6	-	CASSEGWGANVLTF	TGTGCCAGCAGTGAAGGATGGGGGGCCAACGTCCTGACTTTC
TRBV19	once	TRBJ2-7	TRBD2	CASSIGDGTTSQYF	TGTGCCAGTAGTATAGGGGATGGGACTACGAGCCAGTACTTC
TRBV29-1	-	TRBJ2-5	-	CSVGPGKGETQYF	TGCAGCGTTGGGCCAGGGAAAGGCGAGACCCAGTACTTC
TRBV19	once	TRBJ1-5	-	CASSTWETANQPQHF	TGTGCCAGTAGTACCTGGGAGACAGCCAATCAGCCCCAGCATTTT
TRBV27	-	TRBJ1-2	TRBD1	CASSHGTDYGYTF	TGTGCCAGCAGTCATGGGACAGACTATGGCTACACCTTC
TRBV27	-	TRBJ2-5	-	CASSLSAGVSKTQYF	TGTGCCAGCAGTTTATCGGCAGGGGTTTCAAAGACCCAGTACTTC